The source of this T cell receptor (beta chain) is a study of shared clonotypes between healthy human individuals. Study-level findings and limits: Tissues were not sampled, only blood, and their repertoires likely differ. Unshared clonotypes carried lower generation probabilities than those common to all four donors.

As for this clone: Its antigen remains unidentified.

Germline CDR1 is SGHRS and CDR2 is YFSETQ. V lost 0 bases, J lost 1 base, and 8 bases lay in between. The CDR3 loop spans 15 amino acids. A 200 ng quantity of DNA, tens of thousands of T cell genomes, went into the sorted-subset replicate PCRs. Sequenced by immunoSEQ multiplex PCR; TCRdb stores in-frame clones only, minus some. The sample records about 2.4 million clones, more than 80% being singletons. The V call is TRBV5-1, the J call TRBJ2-1; D gene uncertain. Sequencing input: naive CD4+ T cells sorted from blood. Stated subset: CD45RA+ positively selected. This receptor was taken from a man aged 18 to 30 in good health. The CDR3 sequence is CASSLEQNSYNEQFF. Here the CDR3 DNA reads TGCGCCAGCAGCTTGGAACAGAATTCCTACAATGAGCAGTTCTTC.